These 30 T cell receptor beta chains were all obtained from the same sample, sequenced in a study of blood T cell repertoires in COVID-19. The method was immunoSEQ multiplex PCR; TCRdb's version includes in-frame clones alone and lacks a portion of them. The data contain tens of thousands of clones, 75% to 90% of them singletons. Sequencing used peripheral blood. The receptors were gathered from a woman between 65 and 79 years old with acute or convalescent COVID-19.

J is TRBJ1-5 and V is TRBV28; D possibly corresponds to TRBD1 (6 bases). CDR1 MDHEN and CDR2 SYDVKM come from the germline V gene. The CDR3 extends over 15 amino acids. Trimming stripped 3 bases from V and 6 bases from J, with 15 bases between. CDR3 sequence reads: CASSFGAGVFQPQHF. The CDR3 DNA sequence: TGTGCCAGCAGTTTCGGGGCAGGGGTTTTTCAGCCCCAGCATTTT.

The DNA for the CDR3 is TGTGCCAGCAGCCGGACAGTAACCTACGAGCAGTACTTC. Protein product: CASSRTVTYEQYF. The V call is TRBV3-1 (or the pseudogene TRBV3-2), the J call TRBJ2-7; D perhaps matches TRBD1 (6 bases). Trimming removed 4 bases from V and 2 bases from J, with 9 bases in between. Germline V gene lookup returns CDR1 LGHDT and CDR2 YNNKEL (reference sequence). This CDR3 is 13 amino acids long.

The gene calls are TRBV18 and TRBJ2-3; 9 nucleotides align to TRBD2. J lost 4 bases, V lost 3 bases, and 5 bases had no gene match. Germline lookup yields CDR1 KGHSH and CDR2 LQKENI. The CDR3 consists of 15 residues. CDR3 DNA: TGTGCCAGCTCACCTGGCGGGGGGGCCTCAGATACGCAGTATTTT. Translated, it gives CASSPGGGASDTQYF.

The J gene is TRBJ2-1, the V gene TRBV2, with 13 bases aligning to TRBD2. The CDR3 contains 15 residues. The V gene end was trimmed by 6 bases and the J gene end by 4 bases; junction bases not matched to a gene: 3. Germline V CDR1 and CDR2: SNHLY, FYNNEI. The CDR3 here is CASRGTSGVYNEQFF. The CDR3 nucleotides are TGTGCCAGCAGGGGGACTAGCGGGGTATACAATGAGCAGTTCTTC. Using reference TRBV2 and TRBJ2-1 for the parts outside the CDR3, the full variable domain is EPEVTQTPSHQVTQMGQEVILRCVPISNHLYFYWYRQILGQKVEFLVSFYNNEISEKSEIFDDQFSVERPDGSNFTLKIRSTKLEDSAMYFCASRGTSGVYNEQFFGPGTRLTVL.

The rearrangement links TRBV2 to TRBJ1-2; D uncertain. CDR3 length equals 15 residues. Germline V gene lookup returns CDR1 SNHLY and CDR2 FYNNEI. The V end was cut by 6 bases, the J end by 2 bases, with 16 bases between. The CDR3 loop is CASSKEGGANYGYTF. The CDR3 DNA is TGTGCCAGCAGCAAAGAAGGAGGCGCGAACTATGGCTACACCTTC. Based on the CDR3 plus reference TRBV2 and TRBJ1-2, the full variable domain is EPEVTQTPSHQVTQMGQEVILRCVPISNHLYFYWYRQILGQKVEFLVSFYNNEISEKSEIFDDQFSVERPDGSNFTLKIRSTKLEDSAMYFCASSKEGGANYGYTFGSGTRLTVV.

This chain connects TRBV3-1 (or the pseudogene TRBV3-2) to TRBJ2-7, with 9 nucleotides matching TRBD2. The CDR3 has 14 residues. Germline V gene data show CDR1 as LGHDT and CDR2 as YNNKEL (reference sequence). The V gene end was trimmed by 4 bases and the J gene end by 6 bases; junction bases not matched to a gene: 7. The CDR3 spells CASSRQAGGGEQYV. CDR3 in DNA: TGTGCCAGCAGCCGGCAAGCGGGGGGCGGCGAGCAGTACGTC.

V is TRBV5-6 and J is TRBJ1-3, with 9 bases that match TRBD1. The V gene's germline CDR1 is SGHDT and CDR2 YYEEEE. This CDR3 is 15 amino acids long. V lost 2 bases to trimming and J lost 2 bases; unmatched junction nucleotides: 2. The CDR3 bases are TGTGCCAGCAGCTTCCGGGACAGGGCTGGAAACACCATATATTTT. Its translation: CASSFRDRAGNTIYF. Combining the CDR3 with reference TRBV5-6 and TRBJ1-3 gives the whole variable domain DAGVTQSPTHLIKTRGQQVTLRCSPKSGHDTVSWYQQALGQGPQFIFQYYEEEERQRGNFPDRFSGHQFPNYSSELNVNALLLGDSALYLCASSFRDRAGNTIYFGEGSWLTVV.

The chain carries TRBV5-1 and TRBJ2-1, with 7 bases identical to TRBD1. Germline V gives CDR1 SGHRS, CDR2 YFSETQ. The CDR3 sequence is 15 residues long. V trimming: 4 bases; J trimming: 1 base; junction bases outside the gene matches: 5. The CDR3 protein is CASSGRDRSYNEQFF. The CDR3 nucleotides read TGCGCCAGCAGCGGTAGGGACAGATCCTACAATGAGCAGTTCTTC.

The V call is TRBV19, the J call TRBJ1-1; D is perhaps TRBD1 (6 bases). The CDR3 is made up of 15 amino acids. CDR1 is LNHDA and CDR2 is SQIVND in the germline V gene (reference sequence). The germline V and J ends were trimmed by 3 bases and 0 bases, with 11 bases remaining between them. The CDR3 DNA is TGTGCCAGTAGTATCACAGGGTGGGTGAACACTGAAGCTTTCTTT. Encoded protein: CASSITGWVNTEAFF. The variable domain in full, completed from reference TRBV19 and TRBJ1-1, reads DGGITQSPKYLFRKEGQNVTLSCEQNLNHDAMYWYRQDPGQGLRLIYYSQIVNDFQKGDIAEGYSVSREKKESFPLTVTSAQKNPTAFYLCASSITGWVNTEAFFGQGTRLTVV.

The chain joins TRBV6-5 to TRBJ1-1; 7 bases agree with TRBD1. Looked up from germline, CDR1 is MNHEY and CDR2 is SVGAGI. V was clipped by 4 bases and J by 0 bases; unmatched bases: 2. CDR3 length: 14 amino acids. The CDR3: CASSSDRLNTEAFF. The DNA for the CDR3 is TGTGCCAGCAGTTCGGACAGGTTGAACACTGAAGCTTTCTTT.

In its sample, this clone was seen once. The CDR3 nucleotides read TGTGCCATCAGTGAGAAGTCCGGCGGGAGGGCACTACCTGAGCAGTTCTTC. Its protein is CAISEKSGGRALPEQFF. The chain has TRBV10-3 and TRBJ2-1; 9 nucleotides match TRBD2. V was pared by 2 bases and J by 9 bases, with 14 bases of the junction left unmatched. The CDR3 length is 17 residues. Germline lookup yields CDR1 ENHRY and CDR2 SYGVKD.

This chain joins TRBV5-1 and TRBJ1-1; TRBD1 is a possible D gene (5 bases). The germline CDR1 and CDR2 sequences are SGHRS and YFSETQ. The CDR3 contains 15 residues. Trimming shortened V by 0 bases and J by 5 bases, and 14 bases separated the two germline ends. CDR3: CASSLDIRVRTEAFF. CDR3 DNA: TGCGCCAGCAGCTTGGACATCAGGGTTCGAACTGAAGCTTTCTTT.

The CDR3 region is CASSTTRRTTDTQYF. The CDR3 DNA is TGTGCCAGTAGTACCACGAGGAGGACTACAGATACGCAGTATTTT. The chain combines TRBV19 with TRBJ2-3, with a weak D call TRBD2 (5 bases). Deletions cut 4 bases from V and 3 bases from J, with 14 bases between. Germline assignment: CDR1 LNHDA and CDR2 SQIVND (reference sequence). The CDR3 loop spans 15 amino acids. Using reference TRBV19 and TRBJ2-3 for the parts outside the CDR3, the full variable domain is DGGITQSPKYLFRKEGQNVTLSCEQNLNHDAMYWYRQDPGQGLRLIYYSQIVNDFQKGDIAEGYSVSREKKESFPLTVTSAQKNPTAFYLCASSTTRRTTDTQYFGPGTRLTVL.

The CDR3 region has the DNA TGTGCCAGCAGCTTAGGACTAGCGGGACCCTACAATGAGCAGTTCTTC. Translating gives CASSLGLAGPYNEQFF. The chain joins TRBV11-2 to TRBJ2-1; 11 positions match TRBD2. Germline CDR1 is SGHAT and CDR2 is FQNNGV. The CDR3 loop spans 16 amino acids. V was clipped by 1 base and J by 2 bases; unmatched bases: 1.

This chain's CDR3 is CATSDRTSKGTGELFF. The CDR3 nucleotides read TGTGCCACCAGTGATCGGACTAGCAAAGGCACCGGGGAGCTGTTTTTT. V is TRBV24-1 and J is TRBJ2-2; 8 positions match TRBD2. This CDR3 has 16 amino acids. Germline V gene sequence: CDR1 KGHDR, CDR2 SFDVKD. V lost 3 bases and J lost 4; bases outside the gene matches: 6.

This clone was recorded only once. The chain recombines TRBV10-3 with TRBJ1-1, with a possible D match to TRBD1 (6 bases). Per the germline V gene, CDR1 is ENHRY and CDR2 is SYGVKD. The CDR3 is made up of 14 amino acids. The ends were cut back, 2 bases at V and 1 base at J, with 8 bases in the middle. The CDR3 sequence is CAISERQENTEAFF. The DNA for the CDR3 is TGTGCCATCAGTGAGAGACAGGAGAACACTGAAGCTTTCTTT.

The chain uses TRBV5-1 and TRBJ2-5, with a tentative D call TRBD2 (5 bases). V lost 3 bases and J 4 bases, leaving 7 bases between the germline ends. CDR3 length: 12 residues. From germline, CDR1 is SGHRS and CDR2 YFSETQ. CDR3 bases: TGCGCCAGCAGCTACGCGGGAGAGACCCAGTACTTC. Its translation: CASSYAGETQYF.

This chain links TRBV5-1 with TRBJ2-1, with a possible D match to TRBD1 (6 bases). Per germline, CDR1 SGHRS and CDR2 YFSETQ. CDR3 length: 15 amino acids. V lost 0 bases to trimming and J lost 4 bases, with 11 bases between them. CDR3 loop: CASSLDRASYNEQFF. CDR3 in DNA: TGCGCCAGCAGCTTGGACAGGGCCTCTTACAATGAGCAGTTCTTC.

The V and J genes are TRBV19 and TRBJ1-3; the D gene is possibly TRBD1 (5 bases). The V gene lost 8 bases and the J gene lost 0 bases, with 11 bases spanning the gap. Germline V CDR1 and CDR2: LNHDA, SQIVND (reference sequence). CDR3 length: 14 amino acids. As DNA, the CDR3 is TGTGCCAGTTGGGACTGGCTCTCTGGAAACACCATATATTTT. Translating it yields CASWDWLSGNTIYF.

The CDR3 coding sequence is TGTGCCAGCAGCCCTAGCGGGAGGCGAGAACACGGGGAGCTGTTTTTT. Translation gives CASSPSGRREHGELFF. The chain couples TRBV7-9 to TRBJ2-2; TRBD2 agrees at 11 bases. The CDR3 covers 16 residues. V trimming: 5 bases; J trimming: 7 bases; junction bases outside the gene matches: 9. Germline V gives CDR1 SEHNR, CDR2 FQNEAQ (reference sequence).

The J gene is TRBJ2-7, the V gene TRBV4-2; D remains unclear. V lost 0 bases to trimming and J lost 2 bases, with 11 bases between them. The CDR3 spans 15 residues. From germline, CDR1 is LGHNA and CDR2 YNFKEQ. The chain's CDR3 is CASSQEGDETYEQYF. The CDR3 DNA is TGTGCCAGCAGCCAAGAAGGAGACGAGACCTACGAGCAGTACTTC.

The chain carries TRBV19 and TRBJ1-2; the D gene is possibly TRBD1 (5 bases). The CDR3 runs 16 residues. V was trimmed by 3 bases and J by 4 bases, leaving 18 bases between them. Germline V gene sequence: CDR1 LNHDA, CDR2 SQIVND (reference sequence). DNA of the CDR3: TGTGCCAGTAGTATTGTTTCAGGGCGACCTACCTATGGCTACACCTTC. This sequence encodes CASSIVSGRPTYGYTF.

The chain couples TRBV5-1 to TRBJ2-1, with 7 bases that match TRBD2. Germline V gives CDR1 SGHRS, CDR2 YFSETQ. V was clipped by 9 bases and J by 6 bases; unmatched bases: 12. This CDR3 comprises 14 residues. The CDR3 here is CATQEGGVGNEQFF. The CDR3 DNA reads TGCGCCACCCAAGAGGGAGGGGTCGGCAATGAGCAGTTCTTC.

This chain joins TRBV18 and TRBJ1-3; D not resolved. Germline CDR1 is KGHSH and CDR2 is LQKENI. The CDR3 has 16 residues. V gave up 3 bases and J gave up 4 bases, with 16 bases separating them. The CDR3 nucleotides read TGTGCCAGCTCACCCCGTGGACTCGTCCAAGGAAACACCATATATTTT. The encoded protein is CASSPRGLVQGNTIYF. Filled out from reference TRBV18 and TRBJ1-3, the complete variable domain reads NAGVMQNPRHLVRRRGQEARLRCSPMKGHSHVYWYRQLPEEGLKFMVYLQKENIIDESGMPKERFSAEFPKEGPSILRIQQVVRGDSAAYFCASSPRGLVQGNTIYFGEGSWLTVV.

The chain joins TRBV20-1 to TRBJ2-1; tentatively, D is TRBD1 (5 bases). CDR1 DFQATT and CDR2 SNEGSKA come from the germline V gene (reference sequence). This CDR3 region has 11 residues. V was shortened by 6 bases and J by 9 bases, with 12 bases between the two germline ends. The CDR3 reads CSAADQGEQFF. DNA for the CDR3: TGCAGTGCCGCGGACCAGGGTGAGCAGTTCTTC.

This clone has just one count. The CDR3, as DNA: TGTGCCAGCAGTCCGGGAGGGGCAGGGGTATTATCCTACGAGCAGTACGTC. This translates into CASSPGGAGVLSYEQYV. The chain employs TRBV6-6 and TRBJ2-7, with 8 bases lining up with TRBD2. The V gene's germline CDR1 is MNHNY and CDR2 SVGAGI (reference sequence). With V trimmed by 5 bases and J by 1 base, 13 bases remained unmatched. This CDR3 region has 17 residues.

The rearrangement links TRBV28 to TRBJ1-2; D uncertain. Looked up from germline, CDR1 is MDHEN and CDR2 is SYDVKM. CDR3 length: 12 amino acids. The germline V and J ends were trimmed by 2 bases and 8 bases, with 9 bases remaining between them. CDR3 coding DNA: TGTGCCAGCAGTTTAGTGACTGGGGGCTACACCTTC. Translated, it gives CASSLVTGGYTF.

The chain employs TRBV28 and TRBJ1-2, with D hard to call. Per germline, CDR1 MDHEN and CDR2 SYDVKM. V was shortened by 10 bases and J by 6 bases, with 15 bases between the two germline ends. CDR3 length equals 12 residues. CDR3 loop: CATGATGNGYTF. In DNA form, the CDR3 reads TGTGCCACGGGAGCCACGGGGAATGGCTACACCTTC.

In its sample, this clone was seen once. J is TRBJ1-2 and V is TRBV13, with D perhaps TRBD1 (6 bases). Germline-derived CDR1 and CDR2 are PRHDT and FYEKMQ (reference sequence). Trimming stripped 6 bases from V and 2 bases from J, with 10 bases between. CDR3 size: 13 residues. The chain's CDR3 is CASRPTGNYGYTF. For the CDR3, the DNA is TGTGCCAGCAGGCCTACAGGGAACTATGGCTACACCTTC.

The chain recombines TRBV9 with TRBJ1-2; TRBD1 agrees at 12 bases. The CDR3 totals 16 residues. From germline, CDR1 is SGDLS and CDR2 YYNGEE. J was trimmed by 6 bases and V by 0 bases; bases with no gene match: 6. The CDR3 here is CASSVARDRGQDGYTF. CDR3 sequence (DNA): TGTGCCAGCAGCGTAGCTAGGGACAGGGGGCAGGATGGCTACACCTTC.